These 21 T cell receptor beta chains were sequenced from one sample in a study of blood T cell repertoires in COVID-19. Sequencing used immunoSEQ multiplex PCR; TCRdb keeps in-frame clones, though not all of them. The sample lists 200,000 to 300,000 clones; 84% were seen once. Sequenced material: peripheral blood. These receptors were collected from a middle-aged man with acute or convalescent COVID-19.

The chain has TRBV19 and TRBJ1-1; D uncertain. This CDR3 comprises 14 residues. CDR1 LNHDA and CDR2 SQIVND come from the germline V gene (reference sequence). Trimming removed 6 bases from V and 6 bases from J, with 17 bases in between. Written as DNA, the CDR3 is TGTGCCAGTAGCCGCTTTTCTCGCGGGTCTGAAGCTTTCTTT. Translated, it gives CASSRFSRGSEAFF.

The chain is built from TRBV29-1 and TRBJ1-1; TRBD1 agrees at 7 bases. Germline CDR1 reads SQVTM; CDR2 reads ANQGSEA. The CDR3 has 14 residues. The CDR3 here is CSGQGDGMNTEAFF. CDR3 sequence (DNA): TGCAGTGGTCAGGGGGACGGTATGAACACTGAAGCTTTCTTT.

This clone has only one observation. The chain employs TRBV25-1 and TRBJ1-3; 8 positions match TRBD1. From germline, CDR1 is MGHDK and CDR2 SYGVNS. V dropped 6 bases and J dropped 2; count of bases not matched to a gene: 3. The CDR3 contains 14 residues. The CDR3 coding sequence is TGTGCCAGCAGCCAACAGGGGGCTGGAAACACCATATATTTT. This translates into CASSQQGAGNTIYF.

The chain uses TRBV30 and TRBJ2-3; tentative D call: TRBD2 (5 bases). The germline V and J ends were trimmed by 2 bases and 5 bases, with 11 bases remaining between them. Germline-derived CDR1 and CDR2 are GTSNPN and SVGIG (reference sequence). The CDR3 contains 13 residues. For the CDR3, the DNA is TGTGCCTGGAGTCCGCAGGACTTAGATACGCAGTATTTT. It specifies CAWSPQDLDTQYF. Supplemented by reference TRBV30 and TRBJ2-3, the full variable domain reads SQTIHQWPATLVQPVGSPLSLECTVEGTSNPNLYWYRQAAGRGLQLLFYSVGIGQISSEVPQNLSASRPQDRQFILSSKKLLLSDSGFYLCAWSPQDLDTQYFGPGTRLTVL.

With respect to this clone: Distinct nucleotide sequences in the sample also encode this CDR3. The CDR3 reads CASSVDRDTEAFF. CDR3 nucleotide sequence: TGTGCCAGCAGCGTAGACCGGGACACTGAAGCTTTCTTT. The rearrangement uses TRBV9 and TRBJ1-1; D gene unclear. The germline V gene has CDR1 SGDLS and CDR2 YYNGEE. The CDR3 length is 13 residues. Deletions cut 0 bases from V and 3 bases from J, with 6 bases between.

This clone occurred a few times. V and J are TRBV6-5 and TRBJ1-5; TRBD1 agrees at 9 bases. V shed 6 bases, J shed 5 bases, and the junction held 2 bases outside the gene matches. The CDR3 runs to 13 residues. Germline values: CDR1 MNHEY, CDR2 SVGAGI. The CDR3 coding sequence is TGTGCCAGCAGCAACAGGGGGCATCAGCCCCAGCATTTT. Its translation is CASSNRGHQPQHF.

The CDR3, as DNA: TGTGCCAGCAGCTTAAGGGGGGGAGGCCCCCTCCACTTT. Translation: CASSLRGGGPLHF. The chain recombines TRBV7-9 with TRBJ1-6, with a weak D call TRBD1 (6 bases). Per the germline V gene, CDR1 is SEHNR and CDR2 is FQNEAQ (reference sequence). The ends were cut back, 2 bases at V and 13 bases at J, with 12 bases in the middle. This CDR3 region has 13 residues.

The chain combines TRBV10-2 with TRBJ2-6; D is possibly TRBD2 (6 bases). The CDR3 contains 15 residues. The germline gives CDR1 WSHSY, CDR2 SAAADI. V was shortened by 7 bases and J by 4 bases, with 14 bases between the two germline ends. The CDR3 sequence: CASTPGVTGANVLTF. DNA for the CDR3: TGCGCCAGCACCCCGGGGGTAACCGGGGCCAACGTCCTGACTTTC.

The gene calls are TRBV27 and TRBJ1-5; 9 nucleotides match TRBD1. Per germline, CDR1 MNHEY and CDR2 SMNVEV (reference sequence). This CDR3 comprises 16 residues. With V trimmed by 5 bases and J by 2 bases, 7 bases remained unmatched. CDR3 residues: CASSPGTGFGNQPQHF. CDR3 in DNA: TGTGCCAGCAGTCCAGGGACAGGGTTTGGCAATCAGCCCCAGCATTTT.

The chain combines TRBV4-1 with TRBJ1-2; D is unresolved. The V gene lost 0 bases and the J gene lost 4 bases, with 12 bases spanning the gap. The germline V gene has CDR1 MGHRA and CDR2 YSYEKL. This CDR3 region has 15 residues. CDR3 bases: TGCGCCAGCAGCCAAGAACCGAACCCACTCTATGGCTACACCTTC. Protein product: CASSQEPNPLYGYTF.

In DNA form, the CDR3 reads TGTGCCAGCTCATACCGGGTCCCCCGACTTAATGAAAAACTGTTTTTT. Protein sequence: CASSYRVPRLNEKLFF. The chain employs TRBV18 and TRBJ1-4; D ambiguous. Per germline, CDR1 KGHSH and CDR2 LQKENI. This CDR3 is built from 16 residues. The V gene lost 5 bases and the J gene lost 4 bases, with 17 bases spanning the gap.

This chain links TRBV2 with TRBJ1-6, with D unclear. V gave up 3 bases and J gave up 10 bases, with 16 bases separating them. CDR1 is SNHLY and CDR2 is FYNNEI in the germline V gene. The CDR3 has 15 amino acids. This CDR3 reads CASSEGWPGSSPLHF. The CDR3 DNA sequence: TGTGCCAGCAGTGAGGGTTGGCCGGGATCGTCACCCCTCCACTTT.

The chain combines TRBV6-5 with TRBJ2-1, with 11 bases matching TRBD1. J lost 9 bases, V lost 6 bases, and 4 bases had no gene match. The CDR3 is made up of 13 amino acids. Germline assignment: CDR1 MNHEY and CDR2 SVGAGI. CDR3 residues: CASRGTGGTEQFF. The CDR3 DNA is TGTGCCAGCAGAGGGACAGGGGGGACTGAGCAGTTCTTC.

This chain joins TRBV5-4 and TRBJ2-7; TRBD2 might be the D (5 bases). Deletions cut 4 bases from V and 2 bases from J, with 13 bases between. The V gene's germline CDR1 is SGHNT and CDR2 YYREEE (reference sequence). The CDR3 has 14 residues. CDR3 bases: TGTGCCAGCAGCCAGAGAGGGAACGCCTACGAGCAGTACTTC. Protein product: CASSQRGNAYEQYF.

In its sample, this clone was seen once. The rearrangement uses TRBV7-9 and TRBJ2-5; 11 positions agree with TRBD1. This CDR3 region has 15 residues. Germline CDR1 reads SEHNR; CDR2 reads FQNEAQ (reference sequence). The ends lost 4 bases at V and 1 base at J; junction bases unmatched: 2. The CDR3 nucleotides read TGTGCCAGCAGCTCGGACAGGGGGCCCCAAGAGACCCAGTACTTC. It translates to CASSSDRGPQETQYF.

This sequence joins TRBV4-2 and TRBJ1-5, with 7 bases aligning to TRBD1. The CDR3 runs to 18 residues. The V segment lost 0 bases and the J segment 3 bases; nucleotides outside the gene matches: 11. Germline V gives CDR1 LGHNA, CDR2 YNFKEQ. The CDR3: CASSQESFRDSLNQPQHF. The CDR3 DNA reads TGTGCCAGCAGCCAAGAAAGCTTTAGGGACAGCCTCAATCAGCCCCAGCATTTT.

This clone was seen a single time. The V gene is TRBV19, the J gene TRBJ2-2, with D possibly being TRBD1 (6 bases). The germline V gene encodes CDR1 LNHDA and CDR2 SQIVND (reference sequence). V was cut by 6 bases and J by 7 bases, with 12 bases left in between. The CDR3 contains 13 residues. In DNA, the CDR3 is TGTGCCAGTAGCACAGGGAATTTCGGGGAGCTGTTTTTT. Translation: CASSTGNFGELFF.

The rearrangement joins TRBV2 to TRBJ2-1; D ambiguous. Trimming removed 7 bases from V and 4 bases from J, with 11 bases in between. The CDR3 has 13 amino acids. Germline-derived CDR1 and CDR2 are SNHLY and FYNNEI. The chain's CDR3 is CASIPGEYNEQFF. The CDR3 nucleotides read TGTGCCAGCATTCCTGGAGAATACAATGAGCAGTTCTTC.

The gene calls are TRBV30 and TRBJ2-7; TRBD1 aligns across 12 bases. J gave up 6 bases and V 8 bases, and 5 bases lay outside the gene matches. This CDR3 spans 12 amino acids. Germline V gives CDR1 GTSNPN, CDR2 SVGIG (reference sequence). CDR3 amino acids: CAGGQGAFEQYF. The CDR3 region has the DNA TGTGCCGGGGGACAGGGGGCATTCGAGCAGTACTTC.

The gene calls are TRBV27 and TRBJ1-5; D unresolved. CDR3 length: 16 residues. Germline-derived CDR1 and CDR2 are MNHEY and SMNVEV (reference sequence). V shed 1 base and J shed 3 bases, with 13 bases lying between them. CDR3 nucleotides: TGTGCCAGCAGTTTATGGGGTGCGGGGAACAATCAGCCCCAGCATTTT. It translates to CASSLWGAGNNQPQHF.

The rearrangement links TRBV5-1 to TRBJ2-7; possible D gene TRBD1, 5 bases. Germline values: CDR1 SGHRS, CDR2 YFSETQ. Trimming removed 3 bases from V and 0 bases from J, with 13 bases in between. The CDR3 runs to 15 residues. CDR3 region: CASSYPADNSYEQYF. The CDR3 DNA reads as TGCGCCAGCAGCTACCCGGCGGACAACTCCTACGAGCAGTACTTC.